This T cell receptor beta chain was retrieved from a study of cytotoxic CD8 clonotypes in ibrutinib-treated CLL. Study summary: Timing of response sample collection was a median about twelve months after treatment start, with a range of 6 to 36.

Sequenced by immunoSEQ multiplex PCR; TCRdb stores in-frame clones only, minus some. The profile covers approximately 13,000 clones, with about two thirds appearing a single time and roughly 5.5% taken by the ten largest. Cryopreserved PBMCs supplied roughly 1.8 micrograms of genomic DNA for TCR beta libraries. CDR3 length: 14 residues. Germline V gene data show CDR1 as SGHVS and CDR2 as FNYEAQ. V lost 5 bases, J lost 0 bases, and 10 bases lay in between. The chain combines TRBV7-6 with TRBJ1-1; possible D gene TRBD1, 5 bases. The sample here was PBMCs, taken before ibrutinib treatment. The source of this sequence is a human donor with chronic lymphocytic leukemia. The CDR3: CASSPGPLNTEAFF. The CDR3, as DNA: TGTGCCAGCAGCCCAGGGCCACTGAACACTGAAGCTTTCTTT.